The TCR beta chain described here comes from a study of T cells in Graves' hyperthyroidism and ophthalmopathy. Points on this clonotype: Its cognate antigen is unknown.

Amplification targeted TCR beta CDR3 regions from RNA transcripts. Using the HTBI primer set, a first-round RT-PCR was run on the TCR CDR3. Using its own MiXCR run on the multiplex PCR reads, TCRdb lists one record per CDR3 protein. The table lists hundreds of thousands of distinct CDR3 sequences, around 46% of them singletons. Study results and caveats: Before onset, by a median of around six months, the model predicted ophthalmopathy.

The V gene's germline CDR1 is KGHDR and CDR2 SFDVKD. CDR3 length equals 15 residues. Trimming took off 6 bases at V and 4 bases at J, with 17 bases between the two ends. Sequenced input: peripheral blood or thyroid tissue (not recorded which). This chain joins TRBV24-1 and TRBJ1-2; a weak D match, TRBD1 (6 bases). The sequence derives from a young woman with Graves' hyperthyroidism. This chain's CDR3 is CATSSTAGEGYGYTF. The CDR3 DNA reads TGTGCCACCAGTTCGACTGCAGGGGAGGGCTATGGCTACACCTTC.